The next 17 T cell receptor beta chains were all read from a single sample in a study of blood T cell repertoires in COVID-19. The method was immunoSEQ multiplex PCR; TCRdb's version includes in-frame clones alone and lacks a portion of them. The sample has about 670,000 clones, 70% to 90% seen once. The sequenced sample was peripheral blood. These TCRs come from a woman under 30 with acute or convalescent COVID-19.

This sequence joins TRBV5-5 and TRBJ1-1, with 8 bases matching TRBD1. Losses at the gene ends were 5 bases for V and 2 bases for J; bases not matched to a gene: 8. Germline lookup yields CDR1 SGHKS and CDR2 YYEKEE (reference sequence). This CDR3 is 15 amino acids long. CDR3 in amino acids: CASSIPDRVNTEAFF. The CDR3 DNA follows: TGTGCCAGCAGTATACCGGACAGGGTCAACACTGAAGCTTTCTTT.

The V and J genes are TRBV5-5 and TRBJ1-2, with D possibly TRBD1 on 5 matching bases. From germline, CDR1 is SGHKS and CDR2 YYEKEE (reference sequence). V was pared by 5 bases and J by 8 bases, with 13 bases between. The CDR3 contains 12 residues. In nucleotides, the CDR3 is TGTGCCAGCAGTTTGTCGGGGGTAGGCTACACCTTC. Translating it yields CASSLSGVGYTF.

J is TRBJ2-5 and V is TRBV19, with D tentatively TRBD1 (6 bases). Germline assignment: CDR1 LNHDA and CDR2 SQIVND (reference sequence). Trimming took off 0 bases at V and 10 bases at J, with 12 bases between the two ends. The length of the CDR3 is 13 residues. Written as DNA, the CDR3 is TGTGCCAGTAGTATAGATGGGACGGACAGCCAGTACTTC. It codes for CASSIDGTDSQYF.

The V call is TRBV5-1, the J call TRBJ2-2, with D tentatively TRBD2 (7 bases). There are 16 residues in the CDR3. Trimming shortened V by 4 bases and J by 3 bases, and 16 bases separated the two germline ends. Germline values: CDR1 SGHRS, CDR2 YFSETQ. The CDR3 sequence: CASSPQGGLDTGELFF. In nucleotides, the CDR3 is TGCGCCAGCAGCCCACAGGGAGGGCTAGACACCGGGGAGCTGTTTTTT.

The sample holds one count of this clone. This rearrangement joins TRBV6-5 to TRBJ1-1; 7 bases are a match to TRBD1. Trimming took 6 bases from V and 3 from J; bases not matched to a gene: 10. Germline V lookup: CDR1 MNHEY, CDR2 SVGAGI. This CDR3 contains 15 residues. The CDR3 region is CASRPTDRWHTEAFF. As DNA, the CDR3 is TGTGCCAGCAGACCGACGGACAGGTGGCACACTGAAGCTTTCTTT.

V usage is TRBV7-2 and J usage is TRBJ1-1, with 8 bases matching TRBD1. CDR3 size: 15 residues. The J segment lost 2 bases and the V segment lost 1 base, leaving 3 bases of the junction unmatched. Germline V gene data show CDR1 as SGHTA and CDR2 as FQGNSA. In DNA form, the CDR3 reads TGTGCCAGCAGCTTAGAGGACAGGGAAAACACTGAAGCTTTCTTT. Translation gives CASSLEDRENTEAFF.

This clone was found a few times. The chain combines TRBV10-3 with TRBJ2-7; D perhaps matches TRBD2 (5 bases). Deletions cut 3 bases from V and 5 bases from J, with 14 bases between. Per the germline V gene, CDR1 is ENHRY and CDR2 is SYGVKD. This CDR3 is 14 amino acids long. CDR3 residues: CAISEVRRGNEQYF. Written as DNA, the CDR3 is TGTGCCATCAGTGAAGTGCGTCGGGGAAACGAGCAGTACTTC.

The chain links TRBV11-2 to TRBJ2-7; D gene uncertain. CDR1 and CDR2 (germline): SGHAT, FQNNGV. The CDR3 has 11 residues. Trimming shortened V by 5 bases and J by 7 bases, and 9 bases separated the two germline ends. The DNA of the CDR3 is TGTGCCAGCAGCCCCAGTCTGGAGCAGTACTTC. It encodes CASSPSLEQYF.

The CDR3 sequence: CASSLDQILIYGYTF. CDR3 in DNA: TGTGCCAGCTCCCTAGACCAGATTTTAATTTATGGCTACACCTTC. The rearrangement links TRBV18 to TRBJ1-2; the D is unclear. Trimming stripped 6 bases from V and 5 bases from J, with 19 bases between. Germline CDR1 KGHSH, CDR2 LQKENI. The CDR3 runs to 15 residues.

The genes are TRBV3-1 (or the pseudogene TRBV3-2) and TRBJ2-3; TRBD2 agrees at 7 bases. V shed 0 bases and J 8 bases; nucleotides not matched to a gene: 5. Germline assignment: CDR1 LGHDT and CDR2 YNNKEL (reference sequence). This CDR3 contains 14 residues. The CDR3 is CASSQEAVAGTQYF. The CDR3 nucleotides read TGTGCCAGCAGCCAAGAGGCGGTAGCGGGTACGCAGTATTTT.

The chain has TRBV4-3 and TRBJ1-4, with a weak D call TRBD1 (6 bases). CDR3 length equals 15 residues. V was shortened by 3 bases and J by 5 bases, with 13 bases between the two germline ends. Germline loops: CDR1 LGHNA, CDR2 YSLEER. The CDR3 reads CASSQGDRQNEKLFF. The CDR3, as DNA: TGCGCCAGCAGCCAGGGAGACAGGCAGAATGAAAAACTGTTTTTT.

The CDR3 loop reads CASSAQRGEVDTQYF. CDR3 bases: TGTGCCAGCAGCGCCCAGCGGGGGGAGGTAGATACGCAGTATTTT. V usage is TRBV7-2 and J usage is TRBJ2-3; TRBD2 matches 9 bases. CDR3 length: 15 amino acids. J gave up 5 bases and V 5 bases, and 8 bases lay outside the gene matches. The germline V gene encodes CDR1 SGHTA and CDR2 FQGNSA.

DNA of the CDR3: TGTGCCAGTAGTATTGGGGAACCGGGACAGGGGGTCACCGGGGAGCTGTTTTTT. Protein sequence: CASSIGEPGQGVTGELFF. V and J are TRBV19 and TRBJ2-2, with 11 bases matching TRBD1. The CDR3 totals 18 residues. Germline V gene lookup returns CDR1 LNHDA and CDR2 SQIVND (reference sequence). The ends lost 3 bases at V and 4 bases at J; junction bases unmatched: 10.

With respect to this clone: The sample has other DNA sequences that encode this CDR3 too. This chain uses TRBV29-1 with TRBJ1-4; no definite D call. V gave up 4 bases and J gave up 5 bases, with 5 bases separating them. There are 11 residues in the CDR3. Germline V gives CDR1 SQVTM, CDR2 ANQGSEA. The CDR3, as DNA: TGCAGCGTTGCGGTCAATGAAAAACTGTTTTTT. This gives the protein CSVAVNEKLFF.

This chain connects TRBV6-4 to TRBJ2-2, with TRBD1 matching 8 bases. The trim removed 5 bases at V and 6 bases at J, leaving 5 bases unmatched. Germline V lookup: CDR1 MRHNA, CDR2 SNTAGT. The CDR3 spans 14 residues. The CDR3 DNA sequence: TGTGCCAGCAGTTTGGCAGGGGGCTCCGGGGAGCTGTTTTTT. The encoded protein is CASSLAGGSGELFF.

J is TRBJ2-7 and V is TRBV11-2; a weak D match, TRBD1 (5 bases). CDR3 length: 12 amino acids. The ends were cut back, 7 bases at V and 5 bases at J, with 12 bases in the middle. The germline CDR1 and CDR2 sequences are SGHAT and FQNNGV. CDR3 amino acids: CASTLRVHEQYF. The DNA for the CDR3 is TGTGCCAGCACCCTCAGGGTCCACGAGCAGTACTTC.

V and J are TRBV19 and TRBJ1-4, with unresolved D. This CDR3 comprises 14 residues. CDR1 is LNHDA and CDR2 is SQIVND in the germline V gene (reference sequence). V was shortened by 4 bases and J by 4 bases, with 10 bases between the two germline ends. The CDR3 is CASSTQIINEKLFF. In DNA form, the CDR3 reads TGTGCCAGTAGTACACAGATAATTAATGAAAAACTGTTTTTT.